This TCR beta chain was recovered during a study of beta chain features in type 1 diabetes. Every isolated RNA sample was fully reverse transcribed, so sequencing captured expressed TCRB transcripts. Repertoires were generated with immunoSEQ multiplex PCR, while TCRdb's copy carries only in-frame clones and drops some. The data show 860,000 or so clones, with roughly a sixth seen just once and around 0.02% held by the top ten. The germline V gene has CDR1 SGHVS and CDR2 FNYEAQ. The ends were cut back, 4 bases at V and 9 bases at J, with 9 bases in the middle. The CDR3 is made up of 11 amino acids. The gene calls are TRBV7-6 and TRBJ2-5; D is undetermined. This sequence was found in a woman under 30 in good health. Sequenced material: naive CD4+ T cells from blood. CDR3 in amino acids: CASSSGVAQYF. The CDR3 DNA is TGTGCCAGCAGCTCGGGTGTAGCCCAGTACTTC.